Shown below are 16 T cell receptor beta chains from a single sample sequenced in a study of CD8+CD57+ T cells in acquired aplastic anemia. Sequencing was done on patients that had shown CD8+CD57+ cell expansion by flow cytometry. It was genomic DNA that served as the template for profiling TCR beta VDJ and CDR3. TCRdb independently ran MiXCR on the reads; one entry per CDR3 protein. Among more than 200,000 distinct CDR3 sequences listed, roughly 45% were seen once. The sample consisted of sorted CD4+, CD8+, or CD8+CD57+ T cells (not recorded which) from PBMCs. These receptors came from a human donor with aplastic anemia.

This clonotype has at least ten counts. V usage is TRBV20-1 and J usage is TRBJ2-1, with a tentative D call TRBD1 (5 bases). Germline V gives CDR1 DFQATT, CDR2 SNEGSKA (reference sequence). With 4 bases removed from V and 6 bases from J, the gap between germline ends came to 13 bases. The CDR3 sequence is 13 residues long. CDR3 in DNA: TGCAGTGCTAAAAACCCCAGGGTCAATGAGCAGTTCTTC. This translates into CSAKNPRVNEQFF.

The sample holds a few counts of this clonotype. The gene calls are TRBV19 and TRBJ2-7; 11 bases fit TRBD2. The CDR3 is made up of 14 amino acids. Germline CDR1 LNHDA, CDR2 SQIVND (reference sequence). Unmatched junction bases numbered 2, after V lost 4 bases and J lost 3 bases. The DNA for the CDR3 is TGTGCCAGTAGTAGGGGGACTAGCGGCTACGAGCAGTACTTC. Its protein product is CASSRGTSGYEQYF.

J is TRBJ2-5 and V is TRBV16, with D unresolved. V was shortened by 4 bases and J by 2 bases, with 14 bases between the two germline ends. This CDR3 is built from 15 residues. Germline CDR1 reads KGHSY; CDR2 reads FQNENV. The CDR3 spells CASSPLSTQQETQYF. CDR3 bases: TGTGCCAGCAGCCCCCTTTCGACACAGCAAGAGACCCAGTACTTC.

For this clonotype: At one boundary the junction diverges from the germline segment, which might be a read error. The gene calls are TRBV7-8 and TRBJ2-7; D may match TRBD1 or TRBD2 (5 bases each). The CDR3 extends over 14 amino acids. Germline lookup yields CDR1 SGHVS and CDR2 FQNEAQ. The CDR3 protein is CASSQEQGPYEQYF. The CDR3 DNA is TGCGCCAGCAGCCAAGAGCAGGGACCCTACGAGCAGTACTTC.

This clonotype was picked up many times. CDR3 loop: CASSLNSGRADTQYF. CDR3 DNA sequence: TGTGCCAGCAGTTTAAATAGCGGCCGGGCAGATACGCAGTATTTT. The rearrangement joins TRBV12-3 or TRBV12-4 to TRBJ2-3, with a weak D call TRBD2 (6 bases). Trimming took 2 bases from V and 4 from J, leaving 13 bases between them. There are 15 residues in the CDR3.

The chain combines TRBV5-8 with TRBJ2-1; 13 bases map to TRBD2. Germline assignment: CDR1 SGHTS and CDR2 YDEGEE. The junction had 7 bases not matched to a gene; V was cut back by 0 bases and J by 7 bases. The CDR3 contains 17 residues. The chain's CDR3 is CASSLGLTSGGPNEQFF. As DNA, the CDR3 is TGTGCCAGCAGCTTGGGACTGACTAGCGGGGGGCCGAATGAGCAGTTCTTC.

This clonotype came up a few times. The rearrangement uses TRBV19 and TRBJ1-1, with D hard to call. V gave up 7 bases and J gave up 4 bases, with 16 bases separating them. The CDR3 covers 14 residues. The germline V gene has CDR1 LNHDA and CDR2 SQIVND (reference sequence). The CDR3 sequence: CASTSLGRRTEAFF. The DNA for the CDR3 is TGTGCCAGTACCTCGCTCGGGCGTCGCACTGAAGCTTTCTTT.

This clonotype was counted many times. The chain links TRBV2 to TRBJ2-7; 7 nucleotides match TRBD2. CDR3 length equals 16 residues. The germline CDR1 and CDR2 sequences are SNHLY and FYNNEI. V lost 7 bases to trimming and J lost 9 bases; unmatched junction nucleotides: 21. The CDR3 sequence is CASTPVGGGAPTGQYF. The CDR3 bases are TGTGCCAGCACTCCGGTAGGCGGGGGTGCCCCTACTGGGCAGTACTTC.

The chain links TRBV9 to TRBJ1-2, with D unclear. The CDR3 consists of 13 residues. CDR1 and CDR2 from the germline V gene are SGDLS and YYNGEE. Trimming took off 4 bases at V and 7 bases at J, with 14 bases between the two ends. This CDR3 is CASSLTGMSGYTF. CDR3 bases: TGTGCCAGCAGCCTGACGGGGATGAGTGGCTACACCTTC.

This clonotype was recorded only once. The chain uses TRBV5-1 and TRBJ1-1, with 11 bases lining up with TRBD1. The CDR3 contains 16 residues. Germline CDR1 SGHRS, CDR2 YFSETQ. The trim removed 0 bases at V and 1 base at J, leaving 2 bases unmatched. The CDR3 region is CASSLGGTGGNTEAFF. As DNA, the CDR3 is TGCGCCAGCAGCTTGGGAGGGACAGGGGGGAACACTGAAGCTTTCTTT.

The gene calls are TRBV20-1 and TRBJ2-7, with 9 bases aligning to TRBD1. Looked up from germline, CDR1 is DFQATT and CDR2 is SNEGSKA (reference sequence). V trimming: 3 bases; J trimming: 12 bases; junction bases outside the gene matches: 6. The CDR3 spans 11 residues. CDR3 sequence reads: CSARRDREWYF. CDR3 nucleotides: TGCAGTGCTAGGAGGGACAGGGAATGGTACTTC.

Ten or more counts support this clonotype. This chain connects TRBV5-5 to TRBJ1-3; D not resolved. V dropped 0 bases and J dropped 5 bases, with 15 bases sitting between them. The CDR3 is made up of 16 amino acids. The V gene's germline CDR1 is SGHKS and CDR2 YYEKEE (reference sequence). In DNA, the CDR3 is TGTGCCAGCAGCTTGGTCTCGGACGACACACGAAACACCATATATTTT. Its translation: CASSLVSDDTRNTIYF.

Comments on this clonotype: Just one base apart from a much larger clone, this may be a read error. This chain connects TRBV6-4 to TRBJ1-2, with a possible D match to TRBD1 (5 bases). Germline V gives CDR1 MRHNA, CDR2 SNTAGT. This CDR3 has 16 residues. The CDR3: CASGDSGEGSYNGYTF. The DNA for the CDR3 is TGTGCCAGCGGTGACTCGGGGGAGGGTTCGTATAATGGCTACACCTTC.

This clonotype was detected many times. This sequence joins TRBV5-8 and TRBJ1-6, with unresolved D. V dropped 0 bases and J dropped 2 bases, with 12 bases sitting between them. The CDR3 contains 17 residues. Germline values: CDR1 SGHTS, CDR2 YDEGEE. CDR3 DNA sequence: TGTGCCAGCAGCTTGGGAGGCCATAGTCCCTATAATTCACCCCTCCACTTT. Amino acids: CASSLGGHSPYNSPLHF.

This rearrangement joins TRBV7-9 to TRBJ2-5; D ambiguous. V dropped 0 bases and J dropped 5 bases, with 7 bases sitting between them. Looked up from germline, CDR1 is SEHNR and CDR2 is FQNEAQ (reference sequence). The CDR3 has 13 residues. CDR3 protein: CASSLAGVETQYF. DNA for the CDR3: TGTGCCAGCAGCTTAGCTGGGGTTGAGACCCAGTACTTC.

The V call is TRBV29-1, the J call TRBJ2-3; D not resolved. V gave up 5 bases and J gave up 1 base, with 4 bases separating them. The CDR3 spans 11 residues. Germline values: CDR1 SQVTM, CDR2 ANQGSEA. Here the CDR3 DNA reads TGCAGCGTTCGTCGCACAGATACGCAGTATTTT. Its translation: CSVRRTDTQYF.